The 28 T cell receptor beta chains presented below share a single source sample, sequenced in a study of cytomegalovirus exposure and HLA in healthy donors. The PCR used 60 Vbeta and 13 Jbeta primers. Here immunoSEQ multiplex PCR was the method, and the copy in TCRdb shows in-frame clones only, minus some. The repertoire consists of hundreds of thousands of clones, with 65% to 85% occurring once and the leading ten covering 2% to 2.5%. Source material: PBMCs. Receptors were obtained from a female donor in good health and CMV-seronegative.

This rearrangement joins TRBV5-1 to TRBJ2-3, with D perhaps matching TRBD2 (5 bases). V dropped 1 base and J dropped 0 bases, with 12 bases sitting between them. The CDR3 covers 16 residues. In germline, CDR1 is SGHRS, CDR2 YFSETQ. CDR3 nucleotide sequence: TGCGCCAGCAGCTTGTCCCTAGCTGAGAGCACAGATACGCAGTATTTT. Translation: CASSLSLAESTDTQYF.

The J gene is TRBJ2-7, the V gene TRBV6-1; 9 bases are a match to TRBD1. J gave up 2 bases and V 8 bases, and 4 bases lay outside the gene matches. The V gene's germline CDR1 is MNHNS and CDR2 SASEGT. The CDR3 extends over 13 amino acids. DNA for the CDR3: TGTGCCAGCGGGACAGGGCCTACCTACGAGCAGTACTTC. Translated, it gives CASGTGPTYEQYF.

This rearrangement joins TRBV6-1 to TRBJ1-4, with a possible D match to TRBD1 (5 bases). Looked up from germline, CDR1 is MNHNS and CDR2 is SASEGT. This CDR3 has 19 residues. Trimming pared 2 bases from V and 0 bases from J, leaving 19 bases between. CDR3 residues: CASSERTPGGVPTNEKLFF. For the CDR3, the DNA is TGTGCCAGCAGTGAAAGGACCCCGGGAGGGGTTCCAACTAATGAAAAACTGTTTTTT.

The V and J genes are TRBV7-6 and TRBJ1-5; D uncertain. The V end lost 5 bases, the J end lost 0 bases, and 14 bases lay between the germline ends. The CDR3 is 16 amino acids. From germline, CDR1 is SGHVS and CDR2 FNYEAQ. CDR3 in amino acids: CASSPPARYSNQPQHF. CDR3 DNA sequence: TGTGCCAGCAGCCCTCCCGCCAGGTATAGCAATCAGCCCCAGCATTTT.

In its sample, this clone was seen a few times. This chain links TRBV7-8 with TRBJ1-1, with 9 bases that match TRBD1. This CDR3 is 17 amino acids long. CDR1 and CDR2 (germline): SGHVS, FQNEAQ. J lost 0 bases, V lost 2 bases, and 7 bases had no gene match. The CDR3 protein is CASSLIQGARMNTEAFF. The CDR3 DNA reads TGTGCCAGCAGCTTAATACAGGGGGCTCGAATGAACACTGAAGCTTTCTTT.

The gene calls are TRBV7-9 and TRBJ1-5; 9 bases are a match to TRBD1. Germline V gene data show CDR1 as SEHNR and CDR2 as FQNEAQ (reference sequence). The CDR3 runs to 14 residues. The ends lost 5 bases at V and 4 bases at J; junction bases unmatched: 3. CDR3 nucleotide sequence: TGTGCCAGCAGCGGAGGACAGGGGAATCAGCCCCAGCATTTT. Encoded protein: CASSGGQGNQPQHF.

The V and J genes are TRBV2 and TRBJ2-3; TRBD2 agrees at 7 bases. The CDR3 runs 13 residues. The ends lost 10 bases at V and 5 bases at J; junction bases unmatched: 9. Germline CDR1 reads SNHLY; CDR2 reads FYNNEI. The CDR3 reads CATIAGMRDTQYF. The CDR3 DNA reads TGTGCCACCATAGCGGGCATGAGAGATACGCAGTATTTT. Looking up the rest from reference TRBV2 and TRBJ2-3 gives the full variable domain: EPEVTQTPSHQVTQMGQEVILRCVPISNHLYFYWYRQILGQKVEFLVSFYNNEISEKSEIFDDQFSVERPDGSNFTLKIRSTKLEDSAMYFCATIAGMRDTQYFGPGTRLTVL.

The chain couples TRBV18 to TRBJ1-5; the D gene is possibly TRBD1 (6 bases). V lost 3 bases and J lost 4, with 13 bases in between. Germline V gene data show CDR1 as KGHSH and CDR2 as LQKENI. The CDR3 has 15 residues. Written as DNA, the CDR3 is TGTGCCAGCTCACCGGGGGACATCGCGAATCAGCCCCAGCATTTT. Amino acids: CASSPGDIANQPQHF.

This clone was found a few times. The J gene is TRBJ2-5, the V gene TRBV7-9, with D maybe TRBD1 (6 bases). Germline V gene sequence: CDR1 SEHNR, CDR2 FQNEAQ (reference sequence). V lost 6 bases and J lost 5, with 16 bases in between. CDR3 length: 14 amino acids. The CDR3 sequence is CASSRSGVGETQYF. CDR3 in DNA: TGTGCCAGCAGTCGCTCAGGGGTTGGGGAGACCCAGTACTTC.

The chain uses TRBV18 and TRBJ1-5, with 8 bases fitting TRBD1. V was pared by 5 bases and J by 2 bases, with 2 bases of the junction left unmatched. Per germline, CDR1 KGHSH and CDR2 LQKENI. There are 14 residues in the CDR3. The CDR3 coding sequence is TGTGCCAGCTCAGAGGGACAGGGCAATCAGCCCCAGCATTTT. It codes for CASSEGQGNQPQHF.

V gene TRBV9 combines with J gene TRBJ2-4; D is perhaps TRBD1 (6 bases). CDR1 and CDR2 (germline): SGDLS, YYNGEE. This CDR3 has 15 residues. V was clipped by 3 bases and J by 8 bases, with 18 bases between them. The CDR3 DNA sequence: TGTGCCAGCAGCGCCCGGGACATTAAGAAGGACATTCAGTACTTC. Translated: CASSARDIKKDIQYF.

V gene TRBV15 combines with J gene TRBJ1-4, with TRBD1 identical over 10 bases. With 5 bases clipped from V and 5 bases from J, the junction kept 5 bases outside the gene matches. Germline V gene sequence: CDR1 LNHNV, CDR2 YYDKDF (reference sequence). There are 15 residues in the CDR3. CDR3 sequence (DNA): TGTGCCACCAGCGTATTGGGACAGGGGAATGAAAAACTGTTTTTT. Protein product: CATSVLGQGNEKLFF. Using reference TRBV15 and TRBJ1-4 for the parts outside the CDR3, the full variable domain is DAMVIQNPRYQVTQFGKPVTLSCSQTLNHNVMYWYQQKSSQAPKLLFHYYDKDFNNEADTPDNFQSRRPNTSFCFLDIRSPGLGDTAMYLCATSVLGQGNEKLFFGSGTQLSVL.

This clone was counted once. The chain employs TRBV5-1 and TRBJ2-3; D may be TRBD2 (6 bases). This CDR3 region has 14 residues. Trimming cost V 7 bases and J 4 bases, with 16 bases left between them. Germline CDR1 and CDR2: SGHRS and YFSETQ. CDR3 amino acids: CASRDWKLADTQYF. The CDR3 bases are TGCGCCAGCCGGGACTGGAAGCTCGCAGATACGCAGTATTTT.

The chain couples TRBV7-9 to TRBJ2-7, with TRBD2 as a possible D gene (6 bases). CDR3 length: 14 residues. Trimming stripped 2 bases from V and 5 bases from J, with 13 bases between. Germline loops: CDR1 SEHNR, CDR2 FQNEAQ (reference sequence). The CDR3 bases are TGTGCCAGCAGCTTAACCTCCGGGAGTGACGAGCAGTACTTC. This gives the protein CASSLTSGSDEQYF.

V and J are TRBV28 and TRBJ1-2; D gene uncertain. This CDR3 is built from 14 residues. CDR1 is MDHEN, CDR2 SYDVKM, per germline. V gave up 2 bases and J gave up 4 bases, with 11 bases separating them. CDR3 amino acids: CASSLRSLAYGYTF. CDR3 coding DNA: TGTGCCAGCAGTTTACGCTCATTGGCCTATGGCTACACCTTC.

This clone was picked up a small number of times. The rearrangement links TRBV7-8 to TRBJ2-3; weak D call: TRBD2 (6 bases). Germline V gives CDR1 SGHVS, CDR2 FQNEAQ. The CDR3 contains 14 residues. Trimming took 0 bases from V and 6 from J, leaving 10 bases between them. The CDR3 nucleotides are TGTGCCAGCAGCTTAGCGGGAGGTGGGGATACGCAGTATTTT. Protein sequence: CASSLAGGGDTQYF.

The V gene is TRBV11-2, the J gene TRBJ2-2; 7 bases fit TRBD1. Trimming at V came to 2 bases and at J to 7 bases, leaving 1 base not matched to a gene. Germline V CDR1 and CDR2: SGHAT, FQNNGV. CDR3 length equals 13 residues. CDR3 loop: CASSLRGHGELFF. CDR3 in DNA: TGTGCCAGCAGCTTAAGGGGGCACGGGGAGCTGTTTTTT.

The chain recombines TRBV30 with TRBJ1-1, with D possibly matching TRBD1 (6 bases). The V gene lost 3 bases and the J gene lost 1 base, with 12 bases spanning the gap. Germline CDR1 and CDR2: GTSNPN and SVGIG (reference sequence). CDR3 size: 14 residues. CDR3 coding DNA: TGTGCCTGGAGCGAGGGGGTGGCGAACACTGAAGCTTTCTTT. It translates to CAWSEGVANTEAFF.

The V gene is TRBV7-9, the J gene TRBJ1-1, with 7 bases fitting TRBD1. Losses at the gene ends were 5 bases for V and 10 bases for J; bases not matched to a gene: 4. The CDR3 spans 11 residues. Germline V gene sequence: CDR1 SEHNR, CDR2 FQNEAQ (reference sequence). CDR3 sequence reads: CASSERQGAFF. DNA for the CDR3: TGTGCCAGCAGCGAACGACAGGGAGCTTTCTTT.

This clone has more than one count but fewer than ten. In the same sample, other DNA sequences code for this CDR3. CDR3 protein: CASSLEAGSYNEQFF. CDR3 bases: TGCGCCAGCAGCTTGGAAGCGGGCTCTTACAATGAGCAGTTCTTC. The chain is built from TRBV5-1 and TRBJ2-1; a possible D gene is TRBD2 (6 bases). The CDR3 runs 15 residues. Between the trimmed V and J ends, which lost 0 bases and 4 bases, there was a span of 11 bases. Germline values: CDR1 SGHRS, CDR2 YFSETQ.

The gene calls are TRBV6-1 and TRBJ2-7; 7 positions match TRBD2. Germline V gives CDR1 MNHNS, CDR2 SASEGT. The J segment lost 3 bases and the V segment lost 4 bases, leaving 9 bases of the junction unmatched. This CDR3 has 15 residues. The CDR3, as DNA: TGTGCCAGCAGTGTCCGCGGGAGTGGTGTCTACGAGCAGTACTTC. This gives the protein CASSVRGSGVYEQYF.

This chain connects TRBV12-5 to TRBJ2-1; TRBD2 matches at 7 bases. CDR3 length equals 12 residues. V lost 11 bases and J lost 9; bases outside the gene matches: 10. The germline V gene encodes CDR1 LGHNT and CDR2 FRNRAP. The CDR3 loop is CADSLAAGEQFF. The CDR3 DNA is TGTGCTGATAGTCTAGCGGCGGGTGAGCAGTTCTTC.

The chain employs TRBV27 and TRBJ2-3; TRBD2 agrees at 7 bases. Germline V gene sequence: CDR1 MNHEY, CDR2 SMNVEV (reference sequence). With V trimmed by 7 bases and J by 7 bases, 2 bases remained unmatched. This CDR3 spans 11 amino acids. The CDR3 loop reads CASTGGNTQYF. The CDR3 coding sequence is TGTGCCAGCACCGGGGGGAATACGCAGTATTTT.

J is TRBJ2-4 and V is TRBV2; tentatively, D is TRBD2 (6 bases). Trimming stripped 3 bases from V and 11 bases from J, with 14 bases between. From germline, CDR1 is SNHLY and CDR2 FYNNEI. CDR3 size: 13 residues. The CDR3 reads CASSEGRSGFQYF. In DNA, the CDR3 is TGTGCCAGCAGTGAGGGCCGCAGCGGGTTTCAGTACTTC.

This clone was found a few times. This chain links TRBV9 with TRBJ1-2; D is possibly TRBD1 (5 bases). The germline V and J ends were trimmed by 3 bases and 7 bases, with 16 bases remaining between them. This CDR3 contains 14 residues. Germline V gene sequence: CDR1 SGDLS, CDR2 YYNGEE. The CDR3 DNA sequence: TGTGCCAGCAGCGGGGGGGGGACGGGACGTGGCTACACCTTC. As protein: CASSGGGTGRGYTF.

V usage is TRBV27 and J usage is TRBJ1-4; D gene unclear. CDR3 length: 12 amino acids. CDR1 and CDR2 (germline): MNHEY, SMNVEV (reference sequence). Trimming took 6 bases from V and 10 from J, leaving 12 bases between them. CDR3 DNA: TGTGCCAGCAGCCCTCAAGAGGGAAAACTGTTTTTT. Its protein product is CASSPQEGKLFF.

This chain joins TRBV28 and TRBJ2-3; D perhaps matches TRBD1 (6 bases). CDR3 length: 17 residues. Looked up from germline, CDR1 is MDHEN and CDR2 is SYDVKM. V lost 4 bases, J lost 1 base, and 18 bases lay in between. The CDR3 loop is CASSSLPQGKGTDTQYF. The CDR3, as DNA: TGTGCCAGCAGTTCCCTCCCCCAGGGGAAAGGCACAGATACGCAGTATTTT. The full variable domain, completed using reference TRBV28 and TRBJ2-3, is DVKVTQSSRYLVKRTGEKVFLECVQDMDHENMFWYRQDPGLGLRLIYFSYDVKMKEKGDIPEGYSVSREKKERFSLILESASTNQTSMYLCASSSLPQGKGTDTQYFGPGTRLTVL.

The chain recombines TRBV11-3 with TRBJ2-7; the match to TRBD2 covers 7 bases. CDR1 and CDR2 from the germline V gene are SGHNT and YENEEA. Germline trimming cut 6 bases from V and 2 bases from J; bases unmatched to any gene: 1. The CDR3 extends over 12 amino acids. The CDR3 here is CASRGGAYEQYF. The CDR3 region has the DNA TGTGCCAGCAGGGGGGGGGCCTACGAGCAGTACTTC.